This entry lists 16 T cell receptor beta chains sequenced from one sample in a study of T-cell memory formation after mild COVID-19. TCRdb processed the 5' RACE reads anew with MiXCR; each CDR3 protein has one entry. Among roughly 450,000 distinct CDR3 sequences, approximately 18% were seen once, and the ten largest hold roughly 21%. Source material: PBMCs or a T cell subset sorted from them (not recorded which). These receptors were taken from a man in his late teens or twenties who had mild COVID-19 (a few samples of this study predate the infection). Cell type and time point are not known.

The chain employs TRBV9 and TRBJ1-4, with D possibly being TRBD1 (5 bases). The CDR3 runs to 17 residues. Germline lookup yields CDR1 SGDLS and CDR2 YYNGEE. V gave up 0 bases and J gave up 8 bases, with 20 bases separating them. The CDR3 region has the DNA TGTGCCAGCAGCGTAGAGGCGGGACGGAGAGGCAACGAAAAACTGTTTTTT. It translates to CASSVEAGRRGNEKLFF.

This chain uses TRBV2 with TRBJ2-3; D call uncertain. CDR1 is SNHLY and CDR2 is FYNNEI in the germline V gene. The CDR3 extends over 15 amino acids. The V end was cut by 2 bases, the J end by 0 bases, with 9 bases between. The CDR3 nucleotides are TGTGCCAGCAGTGAAATTGGAATGAGCACAGATACGCAGTATTTT. Residues: CASSEIGMSTDTQYF.

J is TRBJ2-6 and V is TRBV4-1; no firm D call. V was clipped by 5 bases and J by 1 base, with 6 bases between them. Germline CDR1 is MGHRA and CDR2 is YSYEKL. The CDR3 is made up of 14 amino acids. The DNA for the CDR3 is TGCGCCAGCAGCGCCCCTTCTGGGGCCAACGTCCTGACTTTC. Its translation: CASSAPSGANVLTF.

The table lists this clonotype with a few counts. J is TRBJ2-1 and V is TRBV12-3 or TRBV12-4; TRBD1 or TRBD2 may be the D gene (5 bases each). The length of the CDR3 is 15 residues. V lost 6 bases to trimming and J lost 3 bases, with 15 bases between them. The chain's CDR3 is CASRLFGTFYNEQFF. The CDR3, as DNA: TGTGCCAGCAGACTTTTCGGGACCTTCTACAATGAGCAGTTCTTC.

This clonotype turned up a few times. The chain is built from TRBV24-1 and TRBJ2-3; no clear D. The CDR3 is 16 residues long. The germline V and J ends were trimmed by 3 bases and 0 bases, with 12 bases remaining between them. From germline, CDR1 is KGHDR and CDR2 SFDVKD. This chain's CDR3 is CATSDPQERSTDTQYF. As DNA, the CDR3 is TGTGCCACCAGTGATCCTCAGGAGAGAAGCACAGATACGCAGTATTTT.

The chain recombines TRBV28 with TRBJ2-5; D unresolved. Trimming left V 0 bases short and J 2 bases short, with 10 bases between. The CDR3 is 15 amino acids. Germline CDR1 MDHEN, CDR2 SYDVKM. The CDR3 nucleotides are TGTGCCAGCAGTTTATGGGGGTCGGTGCAAGAGACCCAGTACTTC. This gives the protein CASSLWGSVQETQYF. Using reference TRBV28 and TRBJ2-5 for the parts outside the CDR3, the full variable domain is DVKVTQSSRYLVKRTGEKVFLECVQDMDHENMFWYRQDPGLGLRLIYFSYDVKMKEKGDIPEGYSVSREKKERFSLILESASTNQTSMYLCASSLWGSVQETQYFGPGTRLLVL.

The chain joins TRBV29-1 to TRBJ2-3; 12 bases are a match to TRBD2. Germline CDR1 and CDR2: SQVTM and ANQGSEA. This CDR3 comprises 18 residues. The ends lost 7 bases at V and 4 bases at J; junction bases unmatched: 18. The CDR3 coding sequence is TGCAGCGGGAGTCCCCCTAGCGGGGGGGCCCGGGTCCCAGATACGCAGTATTTT. Encoded protein: CSGSPPSGGARVPDTQYF.

The chain has TRBV27 and TRBJ2-5, with 7 positions matching TRBD1. Looked up from germline, CDR1 is MNHEY and CDR2 is SMNVEV (reference sequence). This CDR3 is built from 13 residues. J was trimmed by 5 bases and V by 4 bases; bases with no gene match: 4. CDR3 residues: CASSSGQWETQYF. The CDR3 DNA follows: TGTGCCAGCAGTTCGGGACAGTGGGAGACCCAGTACTTC.

This clonotype came up once. At one end the junction does not follow the germline gene, possibly because of a read error. The V and J genes are TRBV5-6 and TRBJ2-1, with unresolved D. Germline CDR1 and CDR2: SGHDT and YYEEEE. The CDR3 extends over 12 amino acids. Here the CDR3 DNA reads TGTGACAGCAGCTTGCAGCACAATGAGCAGTTCTTC. As protein: CDSSLQHNEQFF. Together with reference TRBV5-6 and TRBJ2-1, the CDR3 gives the full variable domain: DAGVTQSPTHLIKTRGQQVTLRCSPKSGHDTVSWYQQALGQGPQFIFQYYEEEERQRGNFPDRFSGHQFPNYSSELNVNALLLGDSALYLCDSSLQHNEQFFGPGTRLTVL.

V usage is TRBV7-2 and J usage is TRBJ2-5; 7 bases agree with TRBD1. Germline assignment: CDR1 SGHTA and CDR2 FQGNSA. The CDR3 runs 14 residues. V dropped 3 bases and J dropped 4; count of bases not matched to a gene: 5. The CDR3 spells CASSFSAGGETQYF. The CDR3 DNA sequence: TGTGCCAGCAGCTTCAGTGCAGGGGGAGAGACCCAGTACTTC.

This chain joins TRBV7-2 and TRBJ2-3, with 10 nucleotides matching TRBD1. CDR1 and CDR2 from the germline V gene are SGHTA and FQGNSA. This CDR3 spans 18 amino acids. J lost 4 bases, V lost 1 base, and 11 bases had no gene match. The CDR3 reads CASSLDGDRGIRADTQYF. The CDR3 DNA reads TGTGCCAGCAGCTTAGATGGGGACAGGGGTATAAGGGCAGATACGCAGTATTTT.

This clonotype came up many times. The V and J genes are TRBV7-3 and TRBJ2-1; D is possibly TRBD1 (7 bases). The germline V gene has CDR1 SGHTA and CDR2 FQGTGA. Trimming cost V 5 bases and J 8 bases, with 16 bases left between them. This CDR3 has 14 residues. The CDR3 region is CASSPPGGNHEQFF. CDR3 nucleotides: TGTGCCAGCAGCCCCCCAGGGGGGAACCATGAGCAGTTCTTC.

In this sample, this clonotype turned up a few times. The V gene is TRBV4-3, the J gene TRBJ1-3; D call uncertain. Germline V lookup: CDR1 LGHNA, CDR2 YSLEER. The CDR3 sequence is 17 residues long. V lost 3 bases and J lost 1, with 16 bases in between. This chain's CDR3 is CASSHVTQRESGNTIYF. CDR3 in DNA: TGCGCCAGCAGCCACGTGACCCAAAGAGAGTCTGGAAACACCATATATTTT.

There are a few counts of this clonotype. In DNA form, the CDR3 reads TGTGCCAGCAGCTTAGAATGGGGGGGGCACGAGCAGTACGTC. Translated, it gives CASSLEWGGHEQYV. The J gene is TRBJ2-7, the V gene TRBV7-9, with a weak D call TRBD2 (7 bases). This CDR3 is 14 amino acids long. Germline V lookup: CDR1 SEHNR, CDR2 FQNEAQ (reference sequence). V dropped 1 base and J dropped 5 bases, with 12 bases sitting between them.

In the case of this clonotype: With a much larger clone just one base away, this may be a read error. This rearrangement joins TRBV4-1 to TRBJ2-3; maybe TRBD2 (6 bases). The germline V gene has CDR1 MGHRA and CDR2 YSYEKL. The CDR3 consists of 17 residues. V lost 1 base and J lost 2, with 16 bases in between. In DNA form, the CDR3 reads TGCGCCAGCAGCCAAGTTACCGGGGGATCCTCCACAGATACGCAGTATTTT. It translates to CASSQVTGGSSTDTQYF.

V usage is TRBV11-1 and J usage is TRBJ1-1, with 8 bases fitting TRBD1. Germline-derived CDR1 and CDR2 are SGHAT and FQDESV (reference sequence). V lost 3 bases, J lost 7 bases, and 7 bases stayed unmatched. This CDR3 comprises 14 residues. CDR3 residues: CASSFLRGQGEAFF. The CDR3 DNA sequence: TGTGCCAGCAGCTTCCTCAGGGGGCAAGGTGAAGCTTTCTTT.